Each of the 19 T cell receptor beta chains below was sequenced from the same sample in a study of blood T cell repertoires in COVID-19. Produced via immunoSEQ multiplex PCR; TCRdb's table is partial and in-frame only. Here the sample spans some 150,000 clones, over 75% being singletons. What was sequenced was peripheral blood. The receptor set was obtained from a man aged 60 to 69 with active or convalescent COVID-19.

The chain recombines TRBV28 with TRBJ1-2, with 9 bases aligning to TRBD1. The CDR3 covers 17 residues. Germline V gives CDR1 MDHEN, CDR2 SYDVKM. Trimming cost V 3 bases and J 5 bases; bases outside gene matches: 13. As DNA, the CDR3 is TGTGCCAGCAGTTTCCGGGGACAGGGATTCCGTGGGTATGGCTACACCTTC. Translating it yields CASSFRGQGFRGYGYTF.

V usage is TRBV19 and J usage is TRBJ2-7, with 7 bases fitting TRBD1. V shed 4 bases, J shed 5 bases, and the junction held 8 bases outside the gene matches. This CDR3 region has 14 residues. Per germline, CDR1 LNHDA and CDR2 SQIVND (reference sequence). The CDR3 coding sequence is TGTGCCAGTAGTAAGAGACAGGGCGGCGACGAGCAGTACTTC. Residues: CASSKRQGGDEQYF.

The chain links TRBV15 to TRBJ2-4; D is ambiguous. V dropped 0 bases and J dropped 5 bases, with 8 bases sitting between them. The germline V gene has CDR1 LNHNV and CDR2 YYDKDF (reference sequence). This CDR3 is 14 amino acids long. CDR3 DNA: TGTGCCACCAGCAGAGACTACGGTCAAAACATTCAGTACTTC. Protein sequence: CATSRDYGQNIQYF.

This chain joins TRBV3-1 (or the pseudogene TRBV3-2) and TRBJ1-2; tentative D call: TRBD1 (5 bases). The CDR3 consists of 12 residues. Germline V gives CDR1 LGHDT, CDR2 YNNKEL (reference sequence). Trimming pared 1 base from V and 7 bases from J, leaving 7 bases between. The DNA of the CDR3 is TGTGCCAGCAGCCAAGGACAGCTTGGCTACACCTTC. Its protein product is CASSQGQLGYTF.

In nucleotides, the CDR3 is TGTGCCAGCAGTTATCCCCCCGAGGGGAACACTGAAGCTTTCTTT. Amino acids: CASSYPPEGNTEAFF. This rearrangement joins TRBV6-2 or TRBV6-3 to TRBJ1-1; D is unresolved. The V gene lost 3 bases and the J gene lost 1 base, with 12 bases spanning the gap. CDR3 length equals 15 residues. CDR1 is MNHEY, CDR2 SVGEGT, per germline.

The J gene is TRBJ1-1, the V gene TRBV30; 7 bases are a match to TRBD1. Per germline, CDR1 GTSNPN and CDR2 SVGIG (reference sequence). J was trimmed by 4 bases and V by 1 base; bases with no gene match: 3. The CDR3 consists of 13 residues. The CDR3 DNA reads TGTGCCTGGAGTGACAGGGGCTTCACTGAAGCTTTCTTT. Protein sequence: CAWSDRGFTEAFF. Full variable domain (rest looked up from reference TRBV30 and TRBJ1-1): SQTIHQWPATLVQPVGSPLSLECTVEGTSNPNLYWYRQAAGRGLQLLFYSVGIGQISSEVPQNLSASRPQDRQFILSSKKLLLSDSGFYLCAWSDRGFTEAFFGQGTRLTVV.

CDR3 residues: CASSLESGSSYEQYF. In DNA form, the CDR3 reads TGTGCCAGCAGCTTAGAGAGCGGGAGCTCCTACGAGCAGTACTTC. This chain connects TRBV11-2 to TRBJ2-7, with 8 bases aligning to TRBD2. V was clipped by 0 bases and J by 0 bases; unmatched bases: 1. This CDR3 has 15 amino acids. Per germline, CDR1 SGHAT and CDR2 FQNNGV.

The chain employs TRBV28 and TRBJ2-5, with a tentative D call TRBD2 (6 bases). CDR3 length: 14 residues. Trimming took off 8 bases at V and 6 bases at J, with 19 bases between the two ends. Germline CDR1 is MDHEN and CDR2 is SYDVKM. The CDR3 sequence: CASGEGGGRKTQYF. The CDR3 nucleotides read TGTGCCAGCGGCGAGGGAGGAGGAAGGAAGACCCAGTACTTC.

The CDR3 reads CASSWDRGRYEQFF. DNA for the CDR3: TGCGCCAGCAGTTGGGACAGGGGTAGGTATGAGCAGTTCTTC. This chain connects TRBV4-1 to TRBJ2-1, with TRBD1 matching 10 bases. J lost 8 bases, V lost 6 bases, and 7 bases had no gene match. CDR3 length: 14 amino acids. The germline CDR1 and CDR2 sequences are MGHRA and YSYEKL.

The V gene is TRBV2, the J gene TRBJ2-2, with D uncertain. The V gene's germline CDR1 is SNHLY and CDR2 FYNNEI. V was trimmed by 7 bases and J by 4 bases, leaving 7 bases between them. There are 12 residues in the CDR3. Here the CDR3 reads CASTSRTGELFF. CDR3 bases: TGTGCCAGCACTTCTCGCACCGGGGAGCTGTTTTTT.

The chain carries TRBV3-1 (or the pseudogene TRBV3-2) and TRBJ2-7; 11 bases agree with TRBD2. The CDR3 runs 18 residues. Looked up from germline, CDR1 is LGHDT and CDR2 is YNNKEL (reference sequence). V was pared by 3 bases and J by 6 bases, with 16 bases of the junction left unmatched. The CDR3 region has the DNA TGTGCCAGCAGCCAGATCCGAAGCAGACTAGCGGGAAGATCCGAGCAGTACTTC. Its translation is CASSQIRSRLAGRSEQYF.

The chain employs TRBV10-3 and TRBJ1-1; unclear D gene. The germline V and J ends were trimmed by 1 base and 0 bases, with 9 bases remaining between them. The CDR3 covers 15 residues. From germline, CDR1 is ENHRY and CDR2 SYGVKD. The CDR3 here is CAISEYQVMNTEAFF. The CDR3 DNA reads as TGTGCCATCAGTGAGTACCAGGTAATGAACACTGAAGCTTTCTTT.

This clone came up once. V gene TRBV3-1 (or the pseudogene TRBV3-2) combines with J gene TRBJ2-5, with D uncertain. CDR1 LGHDT and CDR2 YNNKEL come from the germline V gene (reference sequence). Trimming stripped 1 base from V and 4 bases from J, with 16 bases between. The CDR3 has 16 amino acids. This CDR3 is CASSQGPGPQSETQYF. Written as DNA, the CDR3 is TGTGCCAGCAGCCAAGGACCAGGTCCACAGTCAGAGACCCAGTACTTC.

The CDR3 here is CASSAKVGLAGGLGRNTDTQYF. The CDR3 nucleotides are TGTGCCAGCAGTGCAAAGGTCGGGCTAGCGGGAGGCCTCGGCCGTAACACAGATACGCAGTATTTT. This sequence joins TRBV21-1 and TRBJ2-3; the D call TRBD2 from the table was never checked on the DNA. TRBV21-1 is marked as a pseudogene. The CDR3 is 22 residues long.

The chain joins TRBV14 to TRBJ1-2, with 9 positions matching TRBD1. Germline V CDR1 and CDR2: SGHDN, FVKESK. The CDR3 contains 14 residues. The junction had 8 bases not matched to a gene; V was cut back by 5 bases and J by 7 bases. CDR3 sequence (DNA): TGTGCCAGCAGCTCCCGGACAGGGGAGGTTGGCTACACCTTC. Its translation is CASSSRTGEVGYTF.

The chain uses TRBV6-5 and TRBJ2-5; no firm D call. V was clipped by 0 bases and J by 4 bases, with 9 bases between them. The germline gives CDR1 MNHEY, CDR2 SVGAGI. This CDR3 is 14 amino acids long. As DNA, the CDR3 is TGTGCCAGCAGTTACTCAGGCGGATCAGAGACCCAGTACTTC. Protein: CASSYSGGSETQYF.

The chain links TRBV18 to TRBJ1-3; D is possibly TRBD1 (6 bases). Per germline, CDR1 KGHSH and CDR2 LQKENI. The CDR3 length is 16 residues. V lost 5 bases, J lost 0 bases, and 14 bases lay in between. The CDR3 sequence is CASSLSGAGSGNTIYF. CDR3 DNA sequence: TGTGCCAGCTCATTGTCAGGGGCCGGCTCTGGAAACACCATATATTTT.

V usage is TRBV7-2 and J usage is TRBJ1-2; possibly TRBD1 for D (6 bases). The germline V gene has CDR1 SGHTA and CDR2 FQGNSA. This CDR3 is built from 16 residues. V lost 3 bases to trimming and J lost 7 bases, with 21 bases between them. In DNA, the CDR3 is TGTGCCAGCAGCTTCCGGGGGGCGCGTTTAGAAGGTGGCTACACCTTC. Translation gives CASSFRGARLEGGYTF.

The chain is built from TRBV7-9 and TRBJ2-7; D remains ambiguous. The CDR3 covers 11 residues. Germline values: CDR1 SEHNR, CDR2 FQNEAQ (reference sequence). Between the trimmed V and J ends, which lost 2 bases and 7 bases, there was a span of 6 bases. The CDR3 DNA reads as TGTGCCAGCAGCTTACAGGTGGAGCAGTACTTC. Its translation: CASSLQVEQYF.